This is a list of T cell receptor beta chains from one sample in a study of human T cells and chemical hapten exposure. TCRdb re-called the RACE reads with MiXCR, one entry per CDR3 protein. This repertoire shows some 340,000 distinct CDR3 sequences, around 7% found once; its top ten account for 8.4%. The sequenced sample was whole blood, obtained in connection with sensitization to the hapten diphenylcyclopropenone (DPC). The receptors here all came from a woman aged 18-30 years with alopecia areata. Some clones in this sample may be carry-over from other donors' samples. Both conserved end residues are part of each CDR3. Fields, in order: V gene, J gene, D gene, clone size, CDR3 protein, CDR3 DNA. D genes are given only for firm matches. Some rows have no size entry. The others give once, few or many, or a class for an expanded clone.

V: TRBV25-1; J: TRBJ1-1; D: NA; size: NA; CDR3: CASSGRDHGPEAFF; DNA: TGTGCCAGCAGTGGCCGGGACCATGGGCCTGAAGCTTTCTTT
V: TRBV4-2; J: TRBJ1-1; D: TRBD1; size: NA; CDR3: CASSQGLQGDTEAFF; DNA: TGTGCCAGCAGCCAAGGTCTACAGGGGGACACTGAAGCTTTCTTT
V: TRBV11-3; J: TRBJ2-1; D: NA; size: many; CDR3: CASSLATGVYNEQFF; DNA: TGTGCCAGCAGCTTAGCGACTGGGGTCTACAATGAGCAGTTCTTC
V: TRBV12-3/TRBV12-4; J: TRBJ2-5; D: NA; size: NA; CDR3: CASSFSIGETQYF; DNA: TGTGCCAGCAGTTTTAGTATTGGGGAGACCCAGTACTTC
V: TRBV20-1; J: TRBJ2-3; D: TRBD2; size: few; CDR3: CSARGALAGPSTDTQYF; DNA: TGCAGTGCTAGAGGCGCATTAGCGGGGCCAAGCACAGATACGCAGTATTTT
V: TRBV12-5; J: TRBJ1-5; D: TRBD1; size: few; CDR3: CASGTQGVGQPQHF; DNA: TGTGCTAGTGGGACGCAGGGGGTAGGGCAGCCCCAGCATTTT
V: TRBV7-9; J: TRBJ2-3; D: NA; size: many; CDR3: CASSFSADTQYF; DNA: TGTGCCAGCAGCTTCTCGGCAGATACGCAGTATTTT
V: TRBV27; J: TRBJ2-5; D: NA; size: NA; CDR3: CASSTRAEQETQYF; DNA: TGTGCCAGCAGTACTAGGGCCGAACAAGAGACCCAGTACTTC
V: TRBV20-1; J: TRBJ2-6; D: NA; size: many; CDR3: CSASSGANVLTF; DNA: TGCAGTGCCTCCTCTGGGGCCAACGTCCTGACTTTC
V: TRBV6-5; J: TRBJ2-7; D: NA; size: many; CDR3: CASSSRAYEQYF; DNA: TGTGCCAGCAGTTCCAGGGCGTACGAGCAGTACTTC
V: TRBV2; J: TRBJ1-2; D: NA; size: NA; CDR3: CASSESQRNYGYTF; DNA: TGTGCCAGCAGTGAATCACAGCGTAACTATGGCTACACCTTC
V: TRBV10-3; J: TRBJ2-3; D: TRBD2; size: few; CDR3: CAISVAGGRGTDTQYF; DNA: TGTGCCATCAGTGTAGCGGGGGGCCGGGGCACAGATACGCAGTATTTT
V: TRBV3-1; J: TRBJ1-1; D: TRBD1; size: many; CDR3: CASSQRGRRGTEAFF; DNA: TGTGCCAGCAGCCAAAGGGGGCGCAGAGGGACTGAAGCTTTCTTT
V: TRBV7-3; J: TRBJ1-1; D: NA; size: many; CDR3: CASSLYSHTEAFF; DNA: TGTGCCAGCAGCTTATACAGTCACACTGAAGCTTTCTTT
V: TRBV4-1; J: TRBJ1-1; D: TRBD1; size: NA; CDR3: CASSGGGQGDTDAFF; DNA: TGCGCCAGCAGCGGGGGCGGACAGGGAGACACTGATGCTTTCTTT
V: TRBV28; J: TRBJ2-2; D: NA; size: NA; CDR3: CASSPYWENTGELFF; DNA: TGTGCCAGCAGCCCCTACTGGGAGAACACCGGGGAGCTGTTTTTT
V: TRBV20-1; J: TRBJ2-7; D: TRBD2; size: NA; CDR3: CSALDRLAGSYEQYF; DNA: TGCAGTGCTCTCGACCGACTAGCGGGTTCCTACGAGCAGTACTTC
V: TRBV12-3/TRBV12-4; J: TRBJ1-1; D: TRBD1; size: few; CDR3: CASSPGQGFTEAFF; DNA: TGTGCCAGCAGTCCCGGACAGGGATTCACTGAAGCTTTCTTT
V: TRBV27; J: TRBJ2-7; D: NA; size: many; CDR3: CASSLDSSYEQYF; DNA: TGTGCCAGCAGTTTAGACAGTAGCTACGAGCAGTACTTC
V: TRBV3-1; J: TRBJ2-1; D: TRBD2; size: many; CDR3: CASSQEPGLGGYEQFF; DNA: TGTGCCAGCAGCCAAGAGCCGGGACTAGGGGGGTATGAGCAGTTCTTC
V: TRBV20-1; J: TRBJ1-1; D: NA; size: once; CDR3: CSAATANTEAFF; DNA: TGCAGTGCTGCTACAGCGAACACTGAAGCTTTCTTT
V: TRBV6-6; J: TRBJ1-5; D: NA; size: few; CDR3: CASTSTGGLNQPQHF; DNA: TGTGCCAGCACCTCGACCGGGGGGCTCAATCAGCCCCAGCATTTT
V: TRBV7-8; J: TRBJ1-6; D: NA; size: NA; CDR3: CASSFTGYFSNSPLHF; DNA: TGTGCCAGCAGCTTCACAGGGTACTTTAGTAATTCACCCCTCCACTTT
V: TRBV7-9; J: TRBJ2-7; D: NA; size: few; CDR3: CASSSDRTYEQYF; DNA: TGTGCCAGCAGCTCGGACAGAACCTACGAGCAGTACTTC
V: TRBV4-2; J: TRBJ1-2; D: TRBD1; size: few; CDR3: CASSLIGARGNYGYTF; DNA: TGTGCCAGCAGCCTCATTGGGGCCAGGGGGAACTATGGCTACACCTTC
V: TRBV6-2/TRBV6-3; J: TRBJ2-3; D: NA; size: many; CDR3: CASGPTEKGSDTQYF; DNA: TGTGCCAGCGGCCCGACGGAGAAGGGTTCAGATACGCAGTATTTT
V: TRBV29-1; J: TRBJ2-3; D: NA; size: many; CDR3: CSVRTVTDTQYF; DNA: TGCAGCGTTCGGACAGTCACAGATACGCAGTATTTT